Listed below are T cell receptor beta chains from one sample, sequenced in a study of cytomegalovirus exposure and HLA in healthy donors. Method: immunoSEQ multiplex PCR; TCRdb's copy keeps in-frame clones and lacks some. The sample holds about 200,000 clones, approximately 11% seen once. Sequencing used PBMCs. These receptors originate from a man between 45 and 60 years old in good health and CMV-seropositive. The CDR3 runs from the conserved cysteine through the conserved F or W. D genes are given only for firm matches. Rows may omit the clone size; those that give it use once, few, many or a size class.

clone_size: .
d_call: TRBD2
v_call: TRBV5-4
j_call: TRBJ2-1
cdr3_nt: TGTGCCAGCAGCTCCCCGGCGGGGGGGAACTACAATGAGCAGTTCTTC
cdr3_aa: CASSSPAGGNYNEQFF

clone_size: .
d_call: TRBD1
v_call: TRBV9
j_call: TRBJ1-6
cdr3_nt: TGTGCCAGCAGCGCTCGACAGGGGGTGGACTCACCCCTCCACTTT
cdr3_aa: CASSARQGVDSPLHF

clone_size: .
d_call: .
v_call: TRBV12-1
j_call: TRBJ1-2
cdr3_nt: TGTGCCTGCCCCCCGGGGGAAATTGGCTACACCTTC
cdr3_aa: CACPPGEIGYTF

clone_size: few
d_call: .
v_call: TRBV7-2
j_call: TRBJ1-6
cdr3_nt: TGTGCCAGCAGCGCGTCAGGGGCTGGATCACCCCTCCACTTT
cdr3_aa: CASSASGAGSPLHF

clone_size: few
d_call: TRBD1
v_call: TRBV18
j_call: TRBJ2-2
cdr3_nt: TGTGCCAGCTCACCAGTGGGACAGGGCGACACCGGGGAGCTGTTTTTT
cdr3_aa: CASSPVGQGDTGELFF

clone_size: .
d_call: TRBD1
v_call: TRBV5-6
j_call: TRBJ1-1
cdr3_nt: TGTGCCAGCACCGCGACCATCACAGGGGGCGTTGGAGCTTTCTTT
cdr3_aa: CASTATITGGVGAFF

clone_size: many
d_call: .
v_call: TRBV11-3
j_call: TRBJ1-1
cdr3_nt: TGTGCCAGCAGCTCCGGACAGATGAACACTGAAGCTTTCTTT
cdr3_aa: CASSSGQMNTEAFF

clone_size: .
d_call: .
v_call: TRBV5-1
j_call: TRBJ1-6
cdr3_nt: TGCGCCAGCTCACTCGAACAGGCGGATTCACCCCTCCACTTT
cdr3_aa: CASSLEQADSPLHF

clone_size: .
d_call: .
v_call: TRBV6-5
j_call: TRBJ1-2
cdr3_nt: TGTGCCAGCAGTTACTCACTGGGTCCTGGGGCTGGGTCGTACACCTTC
cdr3_aa: CASSYSLGPGAGSYTF

clone_size: .
d_call: .
v_call: TRBV5-6
j_call: TRBJ1-1
cdr3_nt: TGTGCCAGCAGCTTCCAATGGACTGGGGCTGAAGCTTTCTTT
cdr3_aa: CASSFQWTGAEAFF

clone_size: few
d_call: .
v_call: TRBV5-4
j_call: TRBJ1-2
cdr3_nt: TGTGCCAGCAGCTTGGTCCCAATGGGTCAGGGTTTCGGAGGCTACACCTTC
cdr3_aa: CASSLVPMGQGFGGYTF

clone_size: few
d_call: TRBD2
v_call: TRBV30
j_call: TRBJ2-2
cdr3_nt: TGTGCCTGGAGTCTGGGAGCGGGGGGCCCCGGGGAGCTGTTTTTT
cdr3_aa: CAWSLGAGGPGELFF

clone_size: many
d_call: TRBD2
v_call: TRBV5-1
j_call: TRBJ2-4
cdr3_nt: TGCGCCAGCATGTCAGGGCCCGGGGGGGCCAAAAACATTCAGTACTTC
cdr3_aa: CASMSGPGGAKNIQYF

clone_size: .
d_call: TRBD2
v_call: TRBV19
j_call: TRBJ2-5
cdr3_nt: TGTGCCAGTAGTATGGGCGGGGGGGAGACCCAGTACTTC
cdr3_aa: CASSMGGGETQYF

clone_size: few
d_call: TRBD1
v_call: TRBV7-9
j_call: TRBJ1-4
cdr3_nt: TGTGCCAGCAGCTTAGAGGGGACAGGAGGGGAAAAACTGTTTTTT
cdr3_aa: CASSLEGTGGEKLFF

clone_size: few
d_call: TRBD1
v_call: TRBV7-9
j_call: TRBJ1-1
cdr3_nt: TGTGCCAGCAGCCCCGGGACAGGGGGCGTTACTGAAGCTTTCTTT
cdr3_aa: CASSPGTGGVTEAFF

clone_size: few
d_call: TRBD1
v_call: TRBV29-1
j_call: TRBJ1-2
cdr3_nt: TGCAGCGTTGACGGGCTTGGCAGGGGGCGAAATGGCTACACCTTC
cdr3_aa: CSVDGLGRGRNGYTF

clone_size: few
d_call: .
v_call: TRBV30
j_call: TRBJ2-2
cdr3_nt: TGTGCCTGGCCAGGGGTCACCGGGGAGCTGTTTTTT
cdr3_aa: CAWPGVTGELFF

clone_size: few
d_call: .
v_call: TRBV4-3
j_call: TRBJ1-4
cdr3_nt: TGCGCCAGCAGCCAAGGACCGGGGACTAATGAAAAACTGTTTTTT
cdr3_aa: CASSQGPGTNEKLFF

clone_size: few
d_call: TRBD1
v_call: TRBV7-3
j_call: TRBJ1-2
cdr3_nt: TGTGCCAGCAGCATAGGACGGGACAGCCGGGGCTACACCTTC
cdr3_aa: CASSIGRDSRGYTF

clone_size: .
d_call: .
v_call: TRBV4-3
j_call: TRBJ2-7
cdr3_nt: TGCGCCAGCAGCCAAGTGGGCCAGGGGGGCTACGAGCAGTACTTC
cdr3_aa: CASSQVGQGGYEQYF

clone_size: few
d_call: TRBD1
v_call: TRBV30
j_call: TRBJ1-6
cdr3_nt: TGTGCCTGGAAACTCCTAAGGGACAGGGGGCCAGGGGTCTCACCCCTCCACTTT
cdr3_aa: CAWKLLRDRGPGVSPLHF

clone_size: few
d_call: .
v_call: TRBV10-3
j_call: TRBJ1-2
cdr3_nt: TGTGCCATCGGGGCCGGGCGGTTCTATGGCTACACCTTC
cdr3_aa: CAIGAGRFYGYTF

clone_size: few
d_call: TRBD1
v_call: TRBV5-1
j_call: TRBJ1-2
cdr3_nt: TGCGCCAGCAGCTTGATGATCCAGGGGGTCCAAGTGGGCTATGGCTACACCTTC
cdr3_aa: CASSLMIQGVQVGYGYTF

clone_size: once
d_call: .
v_call: TRBV15
j_call: TRBJ1-6
cdr3_nt: TGTGCCACCAGCAGAGATCGAGGCGAGCCCCTCCACTTT
cdr3_aa: CATSRDRGEPLHF

clone_size: few
d_call: .
v_call: TRBV28
j_call: TRBJ2-2
cdr3_nt: TGTGCCAGTGACCCGCTCTCGGGTACCGGGGAGCTGTTTTTT
cdr3_aa: CASDPLSGTGELFF

clone_size: .
d_call: .
v_call: TRBV6-1
j_call: TRBJ1-3
cdr3_nt: TGTGCCAGCAGTGATTCCACTGGAAACACCATATATTTT
cdr3_aa: CASSDSTGNTIYF

clone_size: few
d_call: TRBD1
v_call: TRBV7-2
j_call: TRBJ1-2
cdr3_nt: TGTGCCAGCAGACCAACAGGGGGCAGCTATGGCTACACCTTC
cdr3_aa: CASRPTGGSYGYTF

clone_size: few
d_call: TRBD1
v_call: TRBV7-9
j_call: TRBJ1-3
cdr3_nt: TGTGCCAGCAGCTCGGACAGGGTCTCTGGAAACACCATATATTTT
cdr3_aa: CASSSDRVSGNTIYF

clone_size: .
d_call: .
v_call: TRBV25-1
j_call: TRBJ1-2
cdr3_nt: TGTGCCAGCAGGGGGGGGAACTATGGCTACACCTTC
cdr3_aa: CASRGGNYGYTF

clone_size: few
d_call: TRBD1
v_call: TRBV12-5
j_call: TRBJ2-2
cdr3_nt: TGTGCTAGTGCCTTGGACAGGGGGCGTCTTACTAACACCGGGGAGCTGTTTTTT
cdr3_aa: CASALDRGRLTNTGELFF

clone_size: few
d_call: TRBD2
v_call: TRBV10-1
j_call: TRBJ2-3
cdr3_nt: TGCGCCAGCAGCCCGCTAAGCGGGGGGAGCACAGATACGCAGTATTTT
cdr3_aa: CASSPLSGGSTDTQYF

clone_size: .
d_call: TRBD2
v_call: TRBV2
j_call: TRBJ2-2
cdr3_nt: TGTGCCAGCAGTACGTCCCCGGGAGGCTTGGGGGAGCTGTTTTTT
cdr3_aa: CASSTSPGGLGELFF

clone_size: .
d_call: .
v_call: TRBV6-1
j_call: TRBJ1-1
cdr3_nt: TGTGCCAGCATGATGGGAGGGCGCACTGAAGCTTTCTTT
cdr3_aa: CASMMGGRTEAFF

clone_size: .
d_call: .
v_call: TRBV4-3
j_call: TRBJ1-4
cdr3_nt: TGCGCCAGCAGCCTGGGGGCAGGCGAAAAACTGTTTTTT
cdr3_aa: CASSLGAGEKLFF

clone_size: few
d_call: TRBD2
v_call: TRBV29-1
j_call: TRBJ2-5
cdr3_nt: TGCAGCTATCGGGGGGGGGAGACCCAGTACTTC
cdr3_aa: CSYRGGETQYF

clone_size: few
d_call: .
v_call: TRBV6-1
j_call: TRBJ1-3
cdr3_nt: TGTGCCAGCAGTGAAGGGGGCGTCGGAAACACCATATATTTT
cdr3_aa: CASSEGGVGNTIYF

clone_size: few
d_call: .
v_call: TRBV5-1
j_call: TRBJ1-1
cdr3_nt: TGCGCCAGCGGGGGCCCCATCGGTGGAACTGAAGCTTTCTTT
cdr3_aa: CASGGPIGGTEAFF

clone_size: .
d_call: .
v_call: TRBV6-1
j_call: TRBJ1-2
cdr3_nt: TGTGCCAGCAGTGAAGGAGGGCTCCATGGCTACACCTTC
cdr3_aa: CASSEGGLHGYTF

clone_size: .
d_call: TRBD2
v_call: TRBV5-4
j_call: TRBJ2-5
cdr3_nt: TGTGCCAGCAGCGCTAGCGGAGAGACCCAGTACTTC
cdr3_aa: CASSASGETQYF

clone_size: .
d_call: TRBD2
v_call: TRBV4-3
j_call: TRBJ2-1
cdr3_nt: TGCGCCAGCAGCCAAGACCAAGCGGGGTTACTTAATGAGCAGTTCTTC
cdr3_aa: CASSQDQAGLLNEQFF

clone_size: .
d_call: TRBD1
v_call: TRBV2
j_call: TRBJ1-1
cdr3_nt: TGTGCCAGCAGACGGACCGGGACAGGGGATAACACTGAAGCTTTCTTT
cdr3_aa: CASRRTGTGDNTEAFF

clone_size: few
d_call: .
v_call: TRBV7-9
j_call: TRBJ2-7
cdr3_nt: TGTGCCAGCAGCTCGGACACCCGATCCTACGAGCAGTACTTC
cdr3_aa: CASSSDTRSYEQYF

clone_size: few
d_call: .
v_call: TRBV2
j_call: TRBJ1-1
cdr3_nt: TGTGCCAGCAGCTCCGTAGGGAGTTATGTGAACACTGAAGCTTTCTTT
cdr3_aa: CASSSVGSYVNTEAFF

clone_size: .
d_call: .
v_call: TRBV18
j_call: TRBJ1-1
cdr3_nt: TGTGCCAGCTCACCGGAGGGGCTTAAAACTGAAGCTTTCTTT
cdr3_aa: CASSPEGLKTEAFF